Reported below is one TCR beta chain. This sample was included in a study of blood T cell repertoires in COVID-19. About the research overall: The origin of the acute and convalescent COVID-19 samples was the United States, Italy and Spain. PBMCs, B-cell-depleted T cells, or T cells were the source of the cDNA or gDNA that made up the material.

How the authors handled the data: Cell counts per sample came from amplifying reference gene primers. The method was immunoSEQ multiplex PCR; TCRdb's version includes in-frame clones alone and lacks a portion of them. That table gives V, J and clone size, and the DNA gave D and trimming. The repertoire holds fewer than 75,000 clones, with under 90% as singletons. V trimming: 3 bases; J trimming: 5 bases; junction bases outside the gene matches: 7. There are 15 residues in the CDR3. CDR1 is SEHNR, CDR2 FQNEAQ, per germline (reference sequence). This clonotype originated in a man aged 60 to 75 with acute or convalescent COVID-19. J is TRBJ2-7 and V is TRBV7-9; 10 bases line up with TRBD1. The sequenced sample consisted of peripheral blood. In nucleotides, the CDR3 is TGTGCCAGCAGCTTCCTCCGGGACAGGGGAAACGAGCAGTACTTC. Its translation is CASSFLRDRGNEQYF.